This TCR beta chain was captured in a study of cytomegalovirus exposure and HLA in healthy donors. Whole-study context: Earlier, some 200 million T cells were analyzed, and over 95 million unique TCR beta sequences were found among them.

The CDR3 consists of 15 residues. Germline V gene data show CDR1 as SSHAT and CDR2 as FNYEAQ (reference sequence). The study ran its PCR with 60 Vbeta and 13 Jbeta primers. The assay was immunoSEQ multiplex PCR, and TCRdb's table has in-frame clones only and misses some. There are 110,000 to 150,000 clones in the sample, with about 0.96% held by the top ten. As for this clone: Its cognate antigen is unknown. Relative to the germline gene, one junction end is altered; a read error may explain this.

Findings and limits, study-wide: The number of N-insertions in an Asian-associated ancestry cluster was reportedly below the approximately 680-donor mean in a later analysis.

The chain uses TRBV7-7 and TRBJ2-3; the D gene is possibly TRBD2 (6 bases). The sequencing input was PBMCs. The source is a male donor in good health and CMV-seronegative. The CDR3 region is CASSLEAGLADTQYF. DNA for the CDR3: TGTGCTAGCAGCTTAGAGGCGGGGTTGGCAGATACGCAGTATTTT.